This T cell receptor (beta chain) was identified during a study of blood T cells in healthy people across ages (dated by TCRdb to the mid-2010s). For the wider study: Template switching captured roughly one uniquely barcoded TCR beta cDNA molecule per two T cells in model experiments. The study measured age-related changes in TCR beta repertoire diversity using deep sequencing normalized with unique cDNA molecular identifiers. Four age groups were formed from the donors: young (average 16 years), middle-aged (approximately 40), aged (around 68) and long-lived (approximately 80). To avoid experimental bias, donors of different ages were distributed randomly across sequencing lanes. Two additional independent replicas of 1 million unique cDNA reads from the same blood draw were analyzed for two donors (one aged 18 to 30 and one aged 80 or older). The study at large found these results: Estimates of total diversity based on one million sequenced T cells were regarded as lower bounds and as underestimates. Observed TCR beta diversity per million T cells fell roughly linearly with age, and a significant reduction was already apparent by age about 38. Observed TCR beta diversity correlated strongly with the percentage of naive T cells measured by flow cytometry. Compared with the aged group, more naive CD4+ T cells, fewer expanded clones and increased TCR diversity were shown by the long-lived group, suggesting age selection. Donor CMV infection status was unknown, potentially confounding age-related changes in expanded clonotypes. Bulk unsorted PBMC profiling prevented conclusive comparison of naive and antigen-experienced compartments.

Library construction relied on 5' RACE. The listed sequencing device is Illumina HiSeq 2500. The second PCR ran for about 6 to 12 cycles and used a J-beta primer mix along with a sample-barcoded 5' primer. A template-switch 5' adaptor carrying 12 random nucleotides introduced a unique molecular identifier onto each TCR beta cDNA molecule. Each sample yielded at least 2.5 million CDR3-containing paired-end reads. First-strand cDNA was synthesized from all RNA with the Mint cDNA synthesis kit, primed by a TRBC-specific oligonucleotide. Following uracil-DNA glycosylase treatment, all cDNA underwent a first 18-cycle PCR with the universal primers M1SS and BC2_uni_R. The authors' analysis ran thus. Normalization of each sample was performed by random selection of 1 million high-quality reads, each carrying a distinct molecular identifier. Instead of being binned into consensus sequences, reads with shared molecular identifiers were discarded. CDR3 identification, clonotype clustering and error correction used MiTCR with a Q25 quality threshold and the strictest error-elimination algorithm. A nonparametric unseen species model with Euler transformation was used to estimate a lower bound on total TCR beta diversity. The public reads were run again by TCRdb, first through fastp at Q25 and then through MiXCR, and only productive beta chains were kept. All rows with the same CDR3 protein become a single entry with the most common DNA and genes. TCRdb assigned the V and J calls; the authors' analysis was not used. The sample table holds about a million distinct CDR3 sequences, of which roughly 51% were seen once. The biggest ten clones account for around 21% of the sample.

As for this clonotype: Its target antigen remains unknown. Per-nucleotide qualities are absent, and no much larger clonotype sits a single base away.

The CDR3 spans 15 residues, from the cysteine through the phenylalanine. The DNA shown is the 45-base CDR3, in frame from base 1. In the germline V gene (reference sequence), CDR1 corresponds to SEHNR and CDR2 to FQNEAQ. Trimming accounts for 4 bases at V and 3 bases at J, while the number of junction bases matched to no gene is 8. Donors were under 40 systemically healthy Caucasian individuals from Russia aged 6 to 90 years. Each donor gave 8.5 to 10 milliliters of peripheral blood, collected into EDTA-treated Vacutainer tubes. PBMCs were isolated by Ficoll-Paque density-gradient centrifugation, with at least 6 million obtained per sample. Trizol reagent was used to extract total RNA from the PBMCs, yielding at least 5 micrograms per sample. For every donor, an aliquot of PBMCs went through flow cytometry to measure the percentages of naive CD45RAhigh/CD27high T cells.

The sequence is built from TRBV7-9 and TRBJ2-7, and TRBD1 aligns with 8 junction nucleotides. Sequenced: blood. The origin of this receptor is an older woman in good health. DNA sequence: TGTGCCAGCAGCTCCCAAGACAGGGGTATCTACGAGCAGTACTTC. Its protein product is CASSSQDRGIYEQYF.